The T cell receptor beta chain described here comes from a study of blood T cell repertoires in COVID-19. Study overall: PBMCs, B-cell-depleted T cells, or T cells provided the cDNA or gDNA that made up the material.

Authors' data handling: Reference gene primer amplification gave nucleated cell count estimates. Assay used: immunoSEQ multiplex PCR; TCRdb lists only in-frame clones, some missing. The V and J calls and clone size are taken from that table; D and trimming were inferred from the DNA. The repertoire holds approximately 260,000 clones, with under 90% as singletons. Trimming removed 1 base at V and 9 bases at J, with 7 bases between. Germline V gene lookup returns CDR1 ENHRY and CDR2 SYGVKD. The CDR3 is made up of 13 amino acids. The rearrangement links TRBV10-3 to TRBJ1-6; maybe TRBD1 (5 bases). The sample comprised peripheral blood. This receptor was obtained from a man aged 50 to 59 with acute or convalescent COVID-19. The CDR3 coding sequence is TGTGCCATCAGTGAGTACGACAGTTCACCCCTCCACTTT. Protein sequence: CAISEYDSSPLHF.